The next 14 T cell receptor beta chains were all read from a single sample in a study of shared clonotypes between healthy human individuals. Repertoires were generated with immunoSEQ multiplex PCR, while TCRdb's copy carries only in-frame clones and drops some. This table holds about 1 million clones, around four fifths found once. The sequenced sample was memory CD4+ T cells sorted from blood. Stated subset: CD45RA-negative fraction. These receptors were obtained from a man younger than 35 in good health.

This clone was seen just once. This rearrangement joins TRBV4-2 to TRBJ1-6; weak D call: TRBD1 (5 bases). With 2 bases removed from V and 14 bases from J, the gap between germline ends came to 16 bases. CDR3 length: 14 amino acids. Germline V gene sequence: CDR1 LGHNA, CDR2 YNFKEQ. CDR3 nucleotides: TGTGCCAGCAGCCAACTGACAGCGTCCGAGTCCCTCCACTTT. Its translation is CASSQLTASESLHF.

As DNA, the CDR3 is TGTGCCAGCAGCTATCTCTCGGGAGAAAATTCACCCCTCCACTTT. Its translation is CASSYLSGENSPLHF. The V gene is TRBV5-5, the J gene TRBJ1-6; D call uncertain. The CDR3 loop spans 15 amino acids. V was trimmed by 3 bases and J by 7 bases, leaving 14 bases between them. Germline CDR1 reads SGHKS; CDR2 reads YYEKEE (reference sequence).

This rearrangement joins TRBV19 to TRBJ2-7; D is possibly TRBD1 (6 bases). Between the trimmed V and J ends, which lost 6 bases and 2 bases, there was a span of 17 bases. CDR1 is LNHDA and CDR2 is SQIVND in the germline V gene (reference sequence). The CDR3 length is 15 residues. The CDR3 region has the DNA TGTGCCAGTAGCCCTTGGCCGGACAGAACCTACGAGCAGTACTTC. Its protein product is CASSPWPDRTYEQYF.

The chain has TRBV14 and TRBJ2-3, with D hard to call. There are 13 residues in the CDR3. V was cut by 3 bases and J by 4 bases, with 8 bases left in between. Germline lookup yields CDR1 SGHDN and CDR2 FVKESK. The CDR3 region is CASSQSNADTQYF. The CDR3 nucleotides read TGTGCCAGCAGCCAGTCAAACGCAGATACGCAGTATTTT. Full variable domain (rest looked up from reference TRBV14 and TRBJ2-3): EAGVTQFPSHSVIEKGQTVTLRCDPISGHDNLYWYRRVMGKEIKFLLHFVKESKQDESGMPNNRFLAERTGGTYSTLKVQPAELEDSGVYFCASSQSNADTQYFGPGTRLTVL.

V and J are TRBV28 and TRBJ1-5, with TRBD1 identical over 8 bases. This CDR3 comprises 14 residues. V shed 5 bases and J 7 bases; nucleotides not matched to a gene: 7. Germline CDR1 is MDHEN and CDR2 is SYDVKM. As DNA, the CDR3 is TGTGCCAGCAGTACGGCAGGGGGCTGGCAGCCCCAGCATTTT. Translation: CASSTAGGWQPQHF.

A word on this clone: Other DNA sequences from this sample encode an identical CDR3 as well. The V and J genes are TRBV14 and TRBJ1-2; a possible D gene is TRBD1 (6 bases). V lost 4 bases and J 4 bases, leaving 10 bases between the germline ends. Germline-derived CDR1 and CDR2 are SGHDN and FVKESK. This CDR3 comprises 13 residues. The CDR3 spells CASSLGQSYGYTF. CDR3 sequence (DNA): TGTGCCAGCAGCCTCGGACAGAGCTATGGCTACACCTTC.

As concerns this clone: The junction and the germline gene differ at one end; a read error may be behind it. V and J are TRBV5-4 and TRBJ2-3; 8 bases fit TRBD1. The CDR3 is made up of 15 amino acids. Germline CDR1 and CDR2: SGHNT and YYREEE (reference sequence). The CDR3 loop reads CASSLDRAGSDTQYF. DNA of the CDR3: TGTGCCAGCAGTTTGGACAGGGCCGGGTCAGATACGCAGTATTTT.

The rearrangement joins TRBV14 to TRBJ1-3, with 10 bases identical to TRBD1. V shed 0 bases, J shed 0 bases, and the junction held 8 bases outside the gene matches. CDR3 length: 19 residues. Germline V gene sequence: CDR1 SGHDN, CDR2 FVKESK. The CDR3 loop reads CASSQESTGGHSSGNTIYF. The DNA of the CDR3 is TGTGCCAGCAGCCAAGAATCGACAGGGGGCCACAGCTCTGGAAACACCATATATTTT.

The V and J genes are TRBV5-5 and TRBJ1-4; the D gene is possibly TRBD1 (5 bases). CDR1 is SGHKS, CDR2 YYEKEE, per germline (reference sequence). Between the trimmed V and J ends, which lost 0 bases and 8 bases, there was a span of 20 bases. The CDR3 runs to 17 residues. CDR3 loop: CASSLASGDNKGEKLFF. The CDR3 DNA is TGTGCCAGCAGCTTGGCCTCCGGGGATAACAAGGGGGAAAAACTGTTTTTT.

J is TRBJ2-3 and V is TRBV7-9; D remains ambiguous. Trimming removed 7 bases at V and 4 bases at J, with 9 bases between. Germline assignment: CDR1 SEHNR and CDR2 FQNEAQ (reference sequence). There are 12 residues in the CDR3. The DNA for the CDR3 is TGTGCCAGCACCTCCGCCCCAGATACGCAGTATTTT. Its translation is CASTSAPDTQYF. The whole variable domain, filled in from reference TRBV7-9 and TRBJ2-3, reads DTGVSQNPRHKITKRGQNVTFRCDPISEHNRLYWYRQTLGQGPEFLTYFQNEAQLEKSRLLSDRFSAERPKGSFSTLEIQRTEQGDSAMYLCASTSAPDTQYFGPGTRLTVL.

A remark on this clone: At the DNA level, this CDR3 is encoded by other sequences in the same sample as well. The chain couples TRBV6-5 to TRBJ1-1, with a tentative D call TRBD1 (5 bases). The CDR3 sequence is 12 residues long. Germline V lookup: CDR1 MNHEY, CDR2 SVGAGI. Trimming left V 5 bases short and J 5 bases short, with 9 bases between. The DNA of the CDR3 is TGTGCCAGCAGTCGGGGGGGGACTGAAGCTTTCTTT. Encoded protein: CASSRGGTEAFF.

In regard to this clone: In the same sample, other DNA sequences code for this CDR3. The chain links TRBV7-2 to TRBJ2-3, with TRBD2 identical over 7 bases. J lost 3 bases, V lost 1 base, and 1 base had no gene match. CDR3 length equals 14 residues. CDR1 and CDR2 from the germline V gene are SGHTA and FQGNSA. The CDR3 loop reads CASSLGAGTDTQYF. As DNA, the CDR3 is TGTGCCAGCAGCTTAGGAGCGGGGACAGATACGCAGTATTTT.

The chain links TRBV2 to TRBJ2-1; D gene uncertain. CDR1 SNHLY and CDR2 FYNNEI come from the germline V gene. The length of the CDR3 is 13 residues. Deletions cut 5 bases from V and 9 bases from J, with 14 bases between. The CDR3 region is CASSLAVLGEQFF. CDR3 in DNA: TGTGCCAGCAGTTTAGCCGTTTTGGGTGAGCAGTTCTTC.

The rearrangement joins TRBV12-1 to TRBJ1-4; no DNA check was done on the table's D call, TRBD1. TRBV12-1 is assigned pseudogene status. The CDR3 covers 17 residues. The CDR3 sequence: CASSFATLQAGNEKLFF. The DNA for the CDR3 is TGTGCCAGCAGCTTTGCTACGTTGCAGGCTGGTAATGAAAAACTGTTTTTT.